Included here is one T cell receptor (beta chain) sequence, with context. This clonotype was observed at least ten times. Its binding antigen is unknown. No base qualities exist here, and no much larger clone lies one base off it. Stable Graves' hyperthyroidism was defined as no progression to ophthalmopathy during 18 months of follow-up. The hyperthyroidism patients were between 18 and 65 years old and newly diagnosed, with a disease duration of less than 2 months. The study excluded patients with uncontrolled infections, other autoimmune diseases, pregnancy or lactation. Clinical symptoms, serum thyroxine and TRAb, thyroid ultrasound, and orbital computed tomography formed the basis for the diagnoses. PBMCs were separated from about 10 ml of fresh peripheral blood using Ficoll-Paque density gradient centrifugation. Total RNA was extracted with Trizol reagent, and quality was checked on an Agilent 2100 Bioanalyzer.

Its CDR3 holds 13 amino acids, cysteine through phenylalanine. Of all the DNA, just the CDR3 is kept, 39 bases in frame from base 1. From the germline V gene, CDR1 is SGHAT and CDR2 is FQNNGV. Trimming at the junction amounts to 5 bases on V and 7 bases on J, and the germline ends lie 12 bases apart. This sample was taken from a study of T cells in Graves' hyperthyroidism and ophthalmopathy (dated by TCRdb to the late 2010s). At the level of the whole study: Peripheral blood was sampled at the time of initial diagnosis, prior to any treatment. To identify TCR V-J signatures that set the groups apart, the researchers used a discovery cohort of 100 or so patients, made up of 43 with Graves' ophthalmopathy and around 58 with stable Graves' hyperthyroidism. The 100 or so discovery patients were randomly split 7:3 into training and test sets. According to the paper, TCR Vbeta CDR3 sequencing was carried out on some 130 peripheral blood samples, which came from fewer than 50 ophthalmopathy, 70 to 80 hyperthyroidism and 17 progressor patients. After blood sampling, hyperthyroidism patients were treated with methimazole at a starting dose of 30 mg daily, and ophthalmopathy patients were treated with high-dose intravenous methylprednisolone. An independent validation cohort of around 19 hyperthyroidism patients and about 16 patients who later progressed to ophthalmopathy tested prospective prediction of ophthalmopathy. In addition, the study compared T-cell repertoires in thyroid tissue and in blood from about 6 Graves' hyperthyroidism patients.

General findings and caveats noted by the study authors: Blood samples also contained most of the expanded thyroid clonotypes (frequency above 0.001), which suggests that blood repertoires may reflect thyroid immune responses. A 13 V-J signature model separated ophthalmopathy from stable hyperthyroidism, with about 90% sensitivity and roughly 81% specificity in cross-validation and 80%/75% in testing. Sample size was not statistically predetermined, and blinding of investigators to group allocation was not performed. In validation, the model predicted progression to ophthalmopathy with around 71% sensitivity and approximately 78% specificity, a median of about 6.7 months before onset.

Amplification of TCR beta CDR3 regions was carried out from RNA transcripts. The TCR CDR3 was subjected to a first round of RT-PCR using the HTBI primer set and the Qiagen OneStep RT-PCR kit. Libraries were constructed in a second round of multiplex PCR, after which size selection and purification were carried out. Sequencing of the libraries was done on an Illumina HiSeq2000 using paired-end 100 bp reads. As for how the authors treated the data: SOAPnuke was used to process the raw data, throwing out any read that contained adapters or uncalled bases, had a mean Phred below 15, or lacked an exact constant-primer or identifier match. COPE v1.2.5 was used to merge high-quality paired reads, and clonotypes were defined as unique nucleotide sequences. MiTCR v1.1 was used to align clonotypes to the IMGT TRBV, TRBD and TRBJ reference segments. The analysis was restricted to V-J combinations with a frequency above 0.0001, which together covered just over 98% of the repertoires. The TCS score was defined as F50 (clonal expansion) divided by E x V (chaos), with BLOSUM62-based TCRdist calculated between CDR3 peptides within each V-J. Welch's t-statistics and random forest reduced fewer than 550 V-J features to 13, which were used in a naive Bayes classifier (R e1071). TCRdb reran the public reads through fastp at Q25 and MiXCR, keeping productive beta chains. Every distinct CDR3 protein forms one entry, paired with its most common genes and DNA. TCRdb's processing, not the authors' own work, is the source of the V and J calls. Across this sample there are around 200,000 distinct CDR3 sequences, with approximately 15% seen only once. Together, the top ten hold roughly 30% of the sample.

The rearranged segments are TRBV11-2 and TRBJ1-5; TRBD1 could be the D gene, as 5 bases match. This clonotype was sampled from a woman aged 45-65 years with Graves' hyperthyroidism. The sequenced sample consisted of blood. The CDR3 protein is CASSLDRGQPQHF. The DNA sequence reads TGTGCCAGCAGCCTCGACCGGGGGCAGCCCCAGCATTTT.